This T cell receptor beta chain originates from a study of T cell responses to AZD1222 COVID-19 vaccine (dated by TCRdb to the early 2020s). In terms of the full investigation: TCR sequencing covered approximately 230 trial participants: 200 to 220 given two doses of AZD1222 and around 26 given two doses of MenACWY control vaccine. Trial participants were enrolled into age subgroups of 18-55, 56-69 and 70-plus years, which contained roughly 150, 30 and 60 TCR-sequenced participants, respectively. Overall study results and their limits: Nearly half of unique spike-specific TCRs reportedly recognized epitopes outside regions mutated in the B.1.351 and B.1.1.7 variants. The 56-69-year group was small, and its depth increase did not reach significance, likely because of low power. After two AZD1222 doses, spike-specific TCR breadth and depth were significantly higher than at day 0 and than in MenACWY recipients. Most participants were white British and females outnumbered males, and the authors suggested that clonal diversity may have been underestimated. Conclusions about previously exposed vaccinees are limited, since just a handful of AZD1222 recipients were seropositive for SARS-CoV-2 at baseline. No day 14 peak-response samples were available, so repertoires were characterized only after the peak T cell response. The vaccine-associated CD4 TCRs covered the entire spike protein, and the dominant responses fell in regions 160-218 and 743-854.

Remarks on this clone: The clone's antigen remains unknown. The sample holds no much larger clone one base away, and base qualities are not on file.

V is pruned by 8 bases and J by 1 base, leaving 6 bases of the junction without a gene match. CDR1 and CDR2 (LGHDT, YNNKEL) derive from the germline V gene (reference sequence). Including the terminal cysteine and phenylalanine, the CDR3 comprises 14 residues. Just the 42-base CDR3 DNA is kept, in frame starting at base 1. The CDR3 regions of human TCRbeta chains were analyzed by immunosequencing. On the study's bioinformatics: TCRs in the repertoires were compared against a reference library of SARS-CoV-2-specific TCRs that had been generated with the MIRA antigen-specificity platform. Breadth was defined as the fraction of unique TCRs that were SARS-CoV-2-associated. Depth was defined as the fraction of total T cells that were SARS-CoV-2-associated. Using the MIRA data, each spike-specific TCR was mapped to the spike region that the TCR reacts to and placed in a CD4 or CD8 class. Log10-transformed breadth and depth values were compared by one-way ANOVA with Sidak's multiple comparisons tests. Sourced from immuneACCESS, this table was stored by TCRdb with only in-frame sequences that have V and J called. A share of the clones is absent; for the studies checked, an unresolved V gene accounts for under half, and the remainder has no known explanation. V, J and clone size were drawn from that table, and D and trimming were deduced from the DNA. The sample data list 98,000 or so clones, and roughly 89% of these were observed just once. The top ten clones comprise about 3.3% of the sample.

In the paper's terms, the time point label means: baseline before first vaccination. The treatment or condition label here, explained by the study, means: meningococcal conjugate vaccine given as trial control. Vaccinee samples were obtained from the UK trials COV001 and COV002, which included a single-blind randomized controlled phase 2/3 trial of AZD1222 (ChAdOx1 nCoV-19) in healthy adults. Trial participant PBMC samples were collected at day 0 and day 28 after the second dose for TCRbeta chain sequencing. This clonotype was sampled from an adult in good health. The sample in question was peripheral blood, obtained on day 0 of MenACWY control vaccination. The sequence joins TRBV3-1 (or the pseudogene TRBV3-2) to TRBJ2-5; TRBD2 matches 8 bases in the middle. The CDR3 has the sequence CASDRGGLQETQYF. The nucleotide sequence is given as TGTGCCAGCGACCGGGGGGGCCTCCAAGAGACCCAGTACTTC.